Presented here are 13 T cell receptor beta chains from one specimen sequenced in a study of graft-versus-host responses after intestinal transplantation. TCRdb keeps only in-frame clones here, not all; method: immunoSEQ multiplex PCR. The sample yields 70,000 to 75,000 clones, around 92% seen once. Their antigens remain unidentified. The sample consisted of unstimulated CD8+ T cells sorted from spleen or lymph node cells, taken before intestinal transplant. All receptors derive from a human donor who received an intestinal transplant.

CDR3 in amino acids: CASSPPTVVAFLRAPLNYGYTF. The CDR3 DNA sequence: TGTGCCAGCTCACCACCGACCGTTGTAGCCTTTTTACGTGCCCCGTTGAACTATGGCTACACCTTC. The chain employs TRBV18 and TRBJ1-2; no firm D call. V was pared by 0 bases and J by 2 bases, with 31 bases between. Germline V gives CDR1 KGHSH, CDR2 LQKENI. The CDR3 contains 22 residues.

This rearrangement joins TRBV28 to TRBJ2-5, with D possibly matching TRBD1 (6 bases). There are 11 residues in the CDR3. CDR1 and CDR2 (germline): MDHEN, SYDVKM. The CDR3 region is CVSGALGAQYF. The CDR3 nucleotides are TGTGTCTCAGGGGCGTTGGGGGCCCAGTACTTC.

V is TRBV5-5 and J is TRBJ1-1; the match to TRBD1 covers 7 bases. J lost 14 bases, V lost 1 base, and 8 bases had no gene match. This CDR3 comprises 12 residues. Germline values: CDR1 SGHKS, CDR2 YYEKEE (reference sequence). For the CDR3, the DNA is TGTGCCAGCAGCTTGTACCTCCACAGGGGATTCTTT. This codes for CASSLYLHRGFF. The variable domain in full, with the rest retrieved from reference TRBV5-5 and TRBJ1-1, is DAGVTQSPTHLIKTRGQQVTLRCSPISGHKSVSWYQQVLGQGPQFIFQYYEKEERGRGNFPDRFSARQFPNYSSELNVNALLLGDSALYLCASSLYLHRGFFGQGTRLTVV.

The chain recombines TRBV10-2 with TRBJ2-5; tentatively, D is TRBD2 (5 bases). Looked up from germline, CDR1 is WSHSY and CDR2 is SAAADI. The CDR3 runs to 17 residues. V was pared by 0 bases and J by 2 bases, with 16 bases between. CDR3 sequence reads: CASSESIITGSQETQYF. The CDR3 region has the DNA TGCGCCAGCAGTGAGTCGATCATCACGGGATCTCAAGAGACCCAGTACTTC.

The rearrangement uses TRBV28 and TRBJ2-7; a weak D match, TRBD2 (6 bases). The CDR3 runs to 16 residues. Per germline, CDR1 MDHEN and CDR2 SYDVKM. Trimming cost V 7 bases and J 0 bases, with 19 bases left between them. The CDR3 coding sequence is TGTGCCAGCACCCTTCGTGTTAGCGGTAGCTCCTACGAGCAGTACTTC. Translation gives CASTLRVSGSSYEQYF.

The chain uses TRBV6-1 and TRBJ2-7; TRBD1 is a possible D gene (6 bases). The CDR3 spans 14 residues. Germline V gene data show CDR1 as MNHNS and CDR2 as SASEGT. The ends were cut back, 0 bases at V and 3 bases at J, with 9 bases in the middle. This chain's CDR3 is CASSEAGADYEQYF. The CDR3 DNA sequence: TGTGCCAGCAGTGAAGCGGGGGCAGACTACGAGCAGTACTTC.

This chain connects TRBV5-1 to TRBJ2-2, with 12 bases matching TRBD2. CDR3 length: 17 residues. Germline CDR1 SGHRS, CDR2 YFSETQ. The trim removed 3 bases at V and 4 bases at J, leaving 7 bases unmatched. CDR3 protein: CASSSPPGLAGTGELFF. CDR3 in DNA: TGCGCCAGCAGCTCGCCGCCGGGACTAGCGGGCACCGGGGAGCTGTTTTTT.

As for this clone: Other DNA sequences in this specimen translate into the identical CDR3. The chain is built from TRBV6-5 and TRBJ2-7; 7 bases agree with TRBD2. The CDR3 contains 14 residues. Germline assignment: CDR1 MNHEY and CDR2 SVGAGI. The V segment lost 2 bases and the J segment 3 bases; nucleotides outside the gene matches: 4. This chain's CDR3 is CASSYAGGSYEQYF. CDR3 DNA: TGTGCCAGCAGTTACGCAGGCGGGAGCTACGAGCAGTACTTC.

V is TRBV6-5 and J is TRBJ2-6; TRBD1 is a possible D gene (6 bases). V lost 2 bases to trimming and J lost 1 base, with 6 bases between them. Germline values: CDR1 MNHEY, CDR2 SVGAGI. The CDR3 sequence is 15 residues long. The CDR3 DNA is TGTGCCAGCAGTTACGGGACATCTGGGGCCAACGTCCTGACTTTC. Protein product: CASSYGTSGANVLTF.

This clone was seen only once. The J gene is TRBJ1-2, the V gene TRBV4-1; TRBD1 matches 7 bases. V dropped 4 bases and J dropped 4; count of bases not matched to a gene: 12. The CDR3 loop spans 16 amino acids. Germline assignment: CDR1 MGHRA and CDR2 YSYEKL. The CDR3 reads CASSPLPRDSGYGYTF. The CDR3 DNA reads TGCGCCAGCAGCCCCCTACCTCGGGACAGCGGCTATGGCTACACCTTC.

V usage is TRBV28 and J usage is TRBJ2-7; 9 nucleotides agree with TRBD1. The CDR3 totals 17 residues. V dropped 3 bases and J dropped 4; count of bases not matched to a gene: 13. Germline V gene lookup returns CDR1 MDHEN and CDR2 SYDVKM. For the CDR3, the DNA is TGTGCCAGCAGTTTCTTATGGGGGGACAGGGTCGGGTACGAGCAGTACTTC. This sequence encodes CASSFLWGDRVGYEQYF.

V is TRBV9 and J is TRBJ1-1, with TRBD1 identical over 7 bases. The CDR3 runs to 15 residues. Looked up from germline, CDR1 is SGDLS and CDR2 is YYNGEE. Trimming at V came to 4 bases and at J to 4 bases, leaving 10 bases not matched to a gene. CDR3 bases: TGTGCCAGCAGCCCCCGGGGACAGAGAGGCACTGAAGCTTTCTTT. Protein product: CASSPRGQRGTEAFF.

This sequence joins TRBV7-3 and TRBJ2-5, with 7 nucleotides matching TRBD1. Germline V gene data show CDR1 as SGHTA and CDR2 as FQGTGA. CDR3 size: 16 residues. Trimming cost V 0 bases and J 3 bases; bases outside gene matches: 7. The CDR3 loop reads CASSLTSGTDKETQYF. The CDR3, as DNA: TGTGCCAGCAGCTTAACTTCAGGGACAGACAAAGAGACCCAGTACTTC.